This T cell receptor beta chain was sequenced during a study of cytomegalovirus exposure and HLA in healthy donors. The PCR ran on 60 Vbeta and 13 Jbeta primers. Assay: immunoSEQ multiplex PCR; the TCRdb copy retains only in-frame clones and omits some. The sample holds about 150,000 clones, 80% to 90% seen once. Germline lookup yields CDR1 SNHLY and CDR2 FYNNEI. CDR3 length equals 18 residues. J gave up 2 bases and V 1 base, and 6 bases lay outside the gene matches. The V gene is TRBV2, the J gene TRBJ2-1; TRBD2 matches at 12 bases. The source is a male donor in good health and CMV-seronegative. The specimen was PBMCs. The CDR3 sequence is CASSEGSLAGGPYNEQFF. The CDR3 nucleotides read TGTGCCAGCAGTGAAGGAAGTCTAGCGGGGGGGCCCTACAATGAGCAGTTCTTC.